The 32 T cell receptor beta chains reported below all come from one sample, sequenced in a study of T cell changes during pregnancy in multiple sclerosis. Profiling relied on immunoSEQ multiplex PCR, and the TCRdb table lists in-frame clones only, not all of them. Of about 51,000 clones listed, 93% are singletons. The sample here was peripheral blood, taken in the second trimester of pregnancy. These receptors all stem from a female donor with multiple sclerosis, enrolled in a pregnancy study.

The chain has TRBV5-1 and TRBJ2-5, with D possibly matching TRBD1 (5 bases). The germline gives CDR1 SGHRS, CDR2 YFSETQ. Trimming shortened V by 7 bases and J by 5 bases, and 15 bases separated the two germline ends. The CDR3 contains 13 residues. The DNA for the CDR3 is TGCGCCAGCGCCTACCAGGGCGAGGAGACCCAGTACTTC. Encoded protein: CASAYQGEETQYF. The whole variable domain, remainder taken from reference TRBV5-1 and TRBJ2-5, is KAGVTQTPRYLIKTRGQQVTLSCSPISGHRSVSWYQQTPGQGLQFLFEYFSETQRNKGNFPGRFSGRQFSNSRSEMNVSTLELGDSALYLCASAYQGEETQYFGPGTRLLVL.

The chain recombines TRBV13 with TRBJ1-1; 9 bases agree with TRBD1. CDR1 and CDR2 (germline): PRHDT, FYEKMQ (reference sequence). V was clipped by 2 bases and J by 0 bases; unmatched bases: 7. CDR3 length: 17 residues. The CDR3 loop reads CASSLRANRGLNTEAFF. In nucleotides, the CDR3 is TGTGCCAGCAGCTTAAGGGCGAACAGGGGGCTGAACACTGAAGCTTTCTTT.

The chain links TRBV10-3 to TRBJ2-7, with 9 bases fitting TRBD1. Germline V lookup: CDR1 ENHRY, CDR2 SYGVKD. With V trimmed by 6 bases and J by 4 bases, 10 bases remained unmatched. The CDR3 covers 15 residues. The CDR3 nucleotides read TGTGCCATCAGCACCCGGGACAGGGAGGTTTACGAGCAGTACTTC. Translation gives CAISTRDREVYEQYF.

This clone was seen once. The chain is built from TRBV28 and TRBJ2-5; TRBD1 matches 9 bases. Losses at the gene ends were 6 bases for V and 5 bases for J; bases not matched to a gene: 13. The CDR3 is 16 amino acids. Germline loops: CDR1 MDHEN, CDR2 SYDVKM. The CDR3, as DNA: TGTGCCAGCAGCCCCCGGACAGGGGAGATCCGGGAGACCCAGTACTTC. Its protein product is CASSPRTGEIRETQYF.

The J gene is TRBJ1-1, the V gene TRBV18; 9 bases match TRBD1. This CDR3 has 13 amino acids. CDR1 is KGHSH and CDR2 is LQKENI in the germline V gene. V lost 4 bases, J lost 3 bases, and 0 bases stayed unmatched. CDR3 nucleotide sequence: TGTGCCAGCTCACGGACAGGGGACACTGAAGCTTTCTTT. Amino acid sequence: CASSRTGDTEAFF.

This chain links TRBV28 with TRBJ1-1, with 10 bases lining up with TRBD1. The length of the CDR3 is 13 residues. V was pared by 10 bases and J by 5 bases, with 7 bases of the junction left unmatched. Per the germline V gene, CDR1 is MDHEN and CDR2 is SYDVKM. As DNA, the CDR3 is TGTGCCACAAAAGACAGGGGGCGGACTGAAGCTTTCTTT. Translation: CATKDRGRTEAFF.

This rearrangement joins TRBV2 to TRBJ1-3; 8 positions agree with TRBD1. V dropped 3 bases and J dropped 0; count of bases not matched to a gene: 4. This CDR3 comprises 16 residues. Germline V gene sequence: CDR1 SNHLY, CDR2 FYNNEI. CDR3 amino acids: CASSDFRGLSGNTIYF. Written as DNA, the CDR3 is TGTGCCAGCAGTGACTTCAGGGGGCTCTCTGGAAACACCATATATTTT.

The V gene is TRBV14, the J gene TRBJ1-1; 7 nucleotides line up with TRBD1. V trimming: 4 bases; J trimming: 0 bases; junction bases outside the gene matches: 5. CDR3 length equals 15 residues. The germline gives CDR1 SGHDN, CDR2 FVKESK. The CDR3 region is CASSLRQGLNTEAFF. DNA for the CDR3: TGTGCCAGCAGCCTGCGACAGGGTCTGAACACTGAAGCTTTCTTT.

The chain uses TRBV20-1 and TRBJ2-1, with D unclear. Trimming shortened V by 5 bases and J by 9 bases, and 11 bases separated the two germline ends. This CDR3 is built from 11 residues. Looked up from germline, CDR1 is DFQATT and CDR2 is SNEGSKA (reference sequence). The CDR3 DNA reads TGCAGTGCTCGACTTCTAGGTGAGCAGTTCTTC. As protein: CSARLLGEQFF.

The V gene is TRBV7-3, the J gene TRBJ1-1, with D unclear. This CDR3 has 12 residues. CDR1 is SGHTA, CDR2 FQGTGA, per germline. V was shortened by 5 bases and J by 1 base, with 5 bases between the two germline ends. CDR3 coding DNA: TGTGCCAGCAGCAACACGAACACTGAAGCTTTCTTT. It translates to CASSNTNTEAFF.

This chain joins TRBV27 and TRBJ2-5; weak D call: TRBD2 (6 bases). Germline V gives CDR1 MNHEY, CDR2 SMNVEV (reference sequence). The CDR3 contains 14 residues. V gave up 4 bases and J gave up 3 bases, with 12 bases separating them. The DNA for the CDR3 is TGTGCCAGCAGTTCCCTCGGAGGGGAAGAGACCCAGTACTTC. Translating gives CASSSLGGEETQYF.

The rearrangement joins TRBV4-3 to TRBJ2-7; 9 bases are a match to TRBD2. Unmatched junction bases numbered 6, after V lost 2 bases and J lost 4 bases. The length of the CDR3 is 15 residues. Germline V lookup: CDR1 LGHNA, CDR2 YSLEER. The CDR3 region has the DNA TGCGCCAGCAGCCAATCCAGGCTAGCGGGGTACGAGCAGTACTTC. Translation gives CASSQSRLAGYEQYF.

CDR3 sequence (DNA): TGCAGCGTTGTGAAGGGGCTGGCCGGCTATGGCTACACCTTC. Translated, it gives CSVVKGLAGYGYTF. J is TRBJ1-2 and V is TRBV29-1; weak D call: TRBD1 (5 bases). Trimming took off 4 bases at V and 4 bases at J, with 16 bases between the two ends. The CDR3 has 14 amino acids. Germline CDR1 SQVTM, CDR2 ANQGSEA.

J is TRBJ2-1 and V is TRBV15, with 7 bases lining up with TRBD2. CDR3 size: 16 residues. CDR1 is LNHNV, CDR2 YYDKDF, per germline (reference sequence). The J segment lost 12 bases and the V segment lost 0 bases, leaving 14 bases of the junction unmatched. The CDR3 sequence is CATSRDLDGRASWQFF. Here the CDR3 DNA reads TGTGCCACCAGCAGAGATCTTGATGGGAGGGCATCCTGGCAGTTCTTC.

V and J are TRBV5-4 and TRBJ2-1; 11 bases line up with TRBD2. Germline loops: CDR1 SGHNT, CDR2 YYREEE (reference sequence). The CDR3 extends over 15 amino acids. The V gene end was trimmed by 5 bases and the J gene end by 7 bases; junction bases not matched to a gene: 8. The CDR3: CASRATSGSKNEQFF. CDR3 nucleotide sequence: TGTGCCAGCAGAGCTACTAGCGGGAGTAAAAATGAGCAGTTCTTC.

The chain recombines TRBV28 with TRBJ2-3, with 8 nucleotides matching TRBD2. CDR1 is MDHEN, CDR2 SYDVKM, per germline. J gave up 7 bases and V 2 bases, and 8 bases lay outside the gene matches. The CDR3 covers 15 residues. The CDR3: CASSLERELENTQYF. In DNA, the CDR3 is TGTGCCAGCAGTTTAGAGCGGGAGTTGGAGAATACGCAGTATTTT. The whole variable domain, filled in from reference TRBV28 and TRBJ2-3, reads DVKVTQSSRYLVKRTGEKVFLECVQDMDHENMFWYRQDPGLGLRLIYFSYDVKMKEKGDIPEGYSVSREKKERFSLILESASTNQTSMYLCASSLERELENTQYFGPGTRLTVL.

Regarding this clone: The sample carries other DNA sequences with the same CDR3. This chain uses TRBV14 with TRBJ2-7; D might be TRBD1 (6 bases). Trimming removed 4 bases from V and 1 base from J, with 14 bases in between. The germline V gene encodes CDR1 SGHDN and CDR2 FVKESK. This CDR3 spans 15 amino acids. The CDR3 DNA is TGTGCCAGCAGCCCAGACAGGTTGAGATCCTACGAGCAGTACTTC. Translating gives CASSPDRLRSYEQYF.

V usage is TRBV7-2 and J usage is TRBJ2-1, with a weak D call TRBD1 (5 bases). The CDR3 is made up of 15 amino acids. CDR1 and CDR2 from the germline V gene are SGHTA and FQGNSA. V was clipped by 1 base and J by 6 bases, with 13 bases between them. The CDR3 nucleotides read TGTGCCAGCAGCTTAGACTCGACAGTTAGCAATGAGCAGTTCTTC. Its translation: CASSLDSTVSNEQFF.

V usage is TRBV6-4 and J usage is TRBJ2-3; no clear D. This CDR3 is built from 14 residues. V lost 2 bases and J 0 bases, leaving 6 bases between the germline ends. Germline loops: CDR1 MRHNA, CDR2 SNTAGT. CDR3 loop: CASSDSLSTDTQYF. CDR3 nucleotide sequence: TGTGCCAGCAGTGACAGCCTTAGCACAGATACGCAGTATTTT.

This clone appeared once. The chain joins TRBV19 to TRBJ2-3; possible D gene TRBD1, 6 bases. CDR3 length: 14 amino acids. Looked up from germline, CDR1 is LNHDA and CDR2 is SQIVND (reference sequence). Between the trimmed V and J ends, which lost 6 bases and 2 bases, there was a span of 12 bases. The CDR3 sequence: CASSSTGITDTQYF. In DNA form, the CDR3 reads TGTGCCAGTAGCTCGACAGGTATCACAGATACGCAGTATTTT.

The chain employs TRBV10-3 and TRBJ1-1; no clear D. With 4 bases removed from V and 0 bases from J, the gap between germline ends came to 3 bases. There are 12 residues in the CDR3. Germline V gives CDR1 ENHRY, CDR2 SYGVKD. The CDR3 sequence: CAISVMNTEAFF. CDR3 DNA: TGTGCCATCAGTGTTATGAACACTGAAGCTTTCTTT.

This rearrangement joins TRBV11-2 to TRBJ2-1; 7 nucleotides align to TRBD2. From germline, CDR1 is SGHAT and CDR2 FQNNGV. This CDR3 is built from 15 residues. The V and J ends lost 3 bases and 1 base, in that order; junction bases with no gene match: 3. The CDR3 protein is CASSLEAGSYNEQFF. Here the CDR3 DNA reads TGTGCCAGCAGCTTGGAAGCGGGATCCTACAATGAGCAGTTCTTC.

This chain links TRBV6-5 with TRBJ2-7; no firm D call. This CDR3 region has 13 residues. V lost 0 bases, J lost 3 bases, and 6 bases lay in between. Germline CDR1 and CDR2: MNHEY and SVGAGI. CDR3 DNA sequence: TGTGCCAGCAGTTACTCGAGCTTCTACGAGCAGTACTTC. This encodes CASSYSSFYEQYF.

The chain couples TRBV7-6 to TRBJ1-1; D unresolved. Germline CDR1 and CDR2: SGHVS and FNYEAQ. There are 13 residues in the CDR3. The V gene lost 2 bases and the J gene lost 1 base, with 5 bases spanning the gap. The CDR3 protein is CASSLTENTEAFF. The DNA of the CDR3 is TGTGCCAGCAGCTTAACAGAGAACACTGAAGCTTTCTTT.

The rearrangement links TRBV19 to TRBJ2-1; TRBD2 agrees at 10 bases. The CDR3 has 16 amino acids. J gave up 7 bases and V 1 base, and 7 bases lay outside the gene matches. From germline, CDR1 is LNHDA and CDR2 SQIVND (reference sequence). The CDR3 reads CASSIVLAGVKNEQFF. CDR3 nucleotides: TGTGCCAGTAGTATAGTCCTAGCGGGAGTAAAGAATGAGCAGTTCTTC.

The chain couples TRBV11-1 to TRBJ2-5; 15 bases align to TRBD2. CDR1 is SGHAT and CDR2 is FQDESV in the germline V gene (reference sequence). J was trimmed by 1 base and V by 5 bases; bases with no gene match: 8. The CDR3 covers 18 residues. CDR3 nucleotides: TGTGCCAGCAGCATCAACGGACTAGCGGGAGGGGGCCAAGAGACCCAGTACTTC. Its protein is CASSINGLAGGGQETQYF.

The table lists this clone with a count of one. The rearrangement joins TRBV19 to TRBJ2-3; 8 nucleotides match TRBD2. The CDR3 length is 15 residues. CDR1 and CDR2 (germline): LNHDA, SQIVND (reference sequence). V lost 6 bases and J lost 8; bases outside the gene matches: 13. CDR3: CASSLPGGDFGTQYF. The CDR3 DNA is TGTGCCAGTAGCCTGCCCGGGGGGGACTTCGGTACGCAGTATTTT.

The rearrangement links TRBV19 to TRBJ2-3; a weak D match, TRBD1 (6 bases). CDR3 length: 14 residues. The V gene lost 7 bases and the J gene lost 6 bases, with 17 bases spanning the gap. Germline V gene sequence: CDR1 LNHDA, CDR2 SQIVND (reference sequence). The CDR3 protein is CASKATGLSDTQYF. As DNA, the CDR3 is TGTGCCAGTAAAGCGACAGGCCTTTCGGATACGCAGTATTTT.

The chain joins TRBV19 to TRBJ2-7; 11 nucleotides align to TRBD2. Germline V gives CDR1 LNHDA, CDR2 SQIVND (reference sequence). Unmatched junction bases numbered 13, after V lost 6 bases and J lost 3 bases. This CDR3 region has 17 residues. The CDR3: CASSPGGLAGDYYEQYF. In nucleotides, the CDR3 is TGTGCCAGTAGCCCTGGTGGACTAGCGGGCGATTACTACGAGCAGTACTTC.

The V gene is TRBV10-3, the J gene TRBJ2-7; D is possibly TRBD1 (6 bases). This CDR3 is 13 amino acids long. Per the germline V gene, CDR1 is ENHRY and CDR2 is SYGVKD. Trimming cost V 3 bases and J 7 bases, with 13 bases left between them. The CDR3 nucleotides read TGTGCCATCAGTGATGGAACAGGGAGTGAGCAGTACTTC. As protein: CAISDGTGSEQYF.

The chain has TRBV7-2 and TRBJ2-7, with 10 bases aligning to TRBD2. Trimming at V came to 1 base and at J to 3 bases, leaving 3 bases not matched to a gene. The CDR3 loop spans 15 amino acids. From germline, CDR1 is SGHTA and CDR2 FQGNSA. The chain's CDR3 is CASSLVPSGGYEQYF. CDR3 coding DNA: TGTGCCAGCAGCTTAGTGCCTAGCGGGGGCTACGAGCAGTACTTC.

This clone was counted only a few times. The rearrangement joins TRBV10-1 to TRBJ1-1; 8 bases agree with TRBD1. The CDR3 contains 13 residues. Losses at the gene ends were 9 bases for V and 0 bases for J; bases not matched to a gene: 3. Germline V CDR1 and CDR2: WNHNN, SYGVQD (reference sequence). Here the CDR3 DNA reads TGCGCCAGTCGACAGGGGATGAACACTGAAGCTTTCTTT. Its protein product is CASRQGMNTEAFF.